The sequence of this TCR beta chain was determined in a study of blood T cell repertoires in COVID-19. CDR1 and CDR2 (germline): SQVTM, ANQGSEA. J lost 6 bases, V lost 3 bases, and 4 bases had no gene match. The CDR3 contains 13 residues. Researchers sorted participants into cohorts using their self-reported clinical history. Original processing methods: Reference gene primer amplification yielded estimated nucleated cell counts. The method was immunoSEQ multiplex PCR; TCRdb's version includes in-frame clones alone and lacks a portion of them. That table gives V, J and clone size, and the DNA gave D and trimming. The repertoire holds 450,000 to 500,000 clones, more than 85% seen once, with 6.5% to 8.5% in the top ten.

The chain carries TRBV29-1 and TRBJ2-1; 8 bases are a match to TRBD1. Sequenced: PBMCs or T cells enriched from blood (not recorded which). The source is a woman between 55 and 75 years old who had recovered from COVID-19. The CDR3 DNA is TGCAGCGTTGACCTGACAGGGGTCAATGAGCAGTTCTTC. It specifies CSVDLTGVNEQFF.